This TCR beta chain was sequenced for a study of blood T cell repertoires in COVID-19. Sequencing used immunoSEQ multiplex PCR; TCRdb keeps in-frame clones, though not all of them. The sample has 250,000 to 400,000 clones, about 87% seen once. This CDR3 is built from 12 residues. CDR1 and CDR2 (germline): SEHNR, FQNEAQ (reference sequence). V lost 2 bases and J 7 bases, leaving 8 bases between the germline ends. The genes are TRBV7-9 and TRBJ1-2; D perhaps matches TRBD1 (5 bases). The sequenced material came from peripheral blood. The sequence was obtained from a woman under 40 with COVID-19, enrolled during active disease. As DNA, the CDR3 is TGTGCCAGCAGCTTATTTCAGGGTGGCTACACCTTC. Translated, it gives CASSLFQGGYTF. The whole variable domain, filled in from reference TRBV7-9 and TRBJ1-2, reads DTGVSQNPRHKITKRGQNVTFRCDPISEHNRLYWYRQTLGQGPEFLTYFQNEAQLEKSRLLSDRFSAERPKGSFSTLEIQRTEQGDSAMYLCASSLFQGGYTFGSGTRLTVV.